This entry features one T cell receptor (beta chain) sequence. No antigen is known for it. Regarding treatment: roughly 10-day PBMC culture with coronavirus spike peptide pools or control peptides (ViraFEST assay). TCRs were sequenced by ViraFEST after antigen-specific T cells had been expanded with peptide pools. An Oncomine TCR Beta short-read assay was used to sequence the DNA from cultured CD4+ T cells. Using the QIAamp micro DNA kit, genomic DNA was extracted from the CD4+ T cells that had been cultured. TCRdb reanalysed the PCR reads using MiXCR and keeps one entry per CDR3 protein. The top ten hold under 13% of the sample, which has 13,000 to 15,000 distinct CDR3 sequences, around 67% seen once. This sample stems from a study of vaccination and CD4 T cells after COVID-19. The overall study: Median time from second vaccine dose to sampling was over 55 days (14 to 241).

Study results and limitations: Researchers report that a median about 90% of reactive clones in convalescent patients surfaced only post-vaccination.

Input material: CD4+ T cells from blood, cultured in vitro. The receptor was derived from a human donor who had recovered from COVID-19.

CDR3 region: CASSQLERGAEAFF. CDR3 nucleotide sequence: TGTGCCAGCAGCCAACTAGAACGGGGTGCTGAAGCTTTCTTT. The chain employs TRBV4-2 and TRBJ1-1; D unresolved. This CDR3 has 14 residues. Germline V CDR1 and CDR2: LGHNA, YNFKEQ. V was shortened by 2 bases and J by 6 bases, with 13 bases between the two germline ends.